Listed below are T cell receptor beta chains from one sample, sequenced in a study of cytomegalovirus exposure and HLA in healthy donors. TCRdb's copy holds only in-frame clones and misses some; the assay was immunoSEQ multiplex PCR. The sample shows around 150,000 clones, 75% to 95% of them seen only once. The specimen was PBMCs. Source of these receptors: a woman aged 18-35 years in good health and CMV-seropositive. Each CDR3 is given with its conserved first and last residue. Fields, in order: V gene, CDR3 length, clone size, D gene, J gene, CDR3 DNA, CDR3 protein. D genes are given only for firm matches. The listing skips clone size in some rows; elsewhere it reads once, few, many or a size class.

>TRBV30|14|-|TRBD2|TRBJ2-7
TGTGCCTGGAGTGTGGGGGGGAAATCCTACGAGCAGTACTTC
CAWSVGGKSYEQYF
>TRBV11-2|14|-|-|TRBJ2-1
TGTGCCAGCAGCTTAGAACTCTCCTACAATGAGCAGTTCTTC
CASSLELSYNEQFF
>TRBV4-1|15|once|TRBD1|TRBJ2-2
TGCGCCAGCAGCCAACAGGGGGATGGTACCGGGGAGCTGTTTTTT
CASSQQGDGTGELFF
>TRBV19|15|-|TRBD1|TRBJ1-1
TGTGCCAGTAGTACAATCTGGGACAGGAACACTGAAGCTTTCTTT
CASSTIWDRNTEAFF
>TRBV9|16|-|TRBD1|TRBJ2-2
TGTGCCAGCAGCGTAGTAGGGGGCGCGTCAACCGGGGAGCTGTTTTTT
CASSVVGGASTGELFF
>TRBV27|16|-|-|TRBJ2-3
TGTGCCAGCCCCCCTCGTTGGGGGCAACTCACAGATACGCAGTATTTT
CASPPRWGQLTDTQYF
>TRBV14|15|-|-|TRBJ2-3
TGTGCCAGCAGCCATGGGACAACTAGCACAGATACGCAGTATTTT
CASSHGTTSTDTQYF
>TRBV19|21|-|TRBD1|TRBJ1-4
TGTGCCAGTAGTATAGAAGGGGGGACCAATCCCCGGACAGGACGGGATGAAAAACTGTTTTTT
CASSIEGGTNPRTGRDEKLFF
>TRBV7-9|17|-|-|TRBJ2-7
TGTGCCAGCAGCTTAAGGCGGAGCCGGGACTTCTCCTACGAGCAGTACTTC
CASSLRRSRDFSYEQYF
>TRBV7-2|16|-|TRBD1|TRBJ1-5
TGTGCCAGCAGCGATCGTGGGGGGACAGGGGGATTACCCCAGCATTTT
CASSDRGGTGGLPQHF
>TRBV27|14|-|TRBD2|TRBJ2-1
TGTGCCAGCAGTTTAGCGGGGGAGGGTAATGAGCAGTTCTTC
CASSLAGEGNEQFF
>TRBV4-1|13|few|-|TRBJ1-6
TGCGCCAGCAGCCAAGTCAGGCTTTCACCCCTCCACTTT
CASSQVRLSPLHF
>TRBV11-2|16|-|-|TRBJ2-6
TGTGCCAGCAGCTTCTCCCCCAGCTCTGGGGCCAACGTCCTGACTTTC
CASSFSPSSGANVLTF